A selection of T cell receptor beta chains follows, all from one sample in a study of identical twins. MiXCR, run by TCRdb on the 5' RACE reads, gives a single entry per CDR3 protein. The repertoire consists of a few hundred thousand distinct CDR3 sequences, with about 8.9% occurring once and the leading ten covering 3%. Separately, the same data were catalogued under a study of yellow fever vaccine responses in identical twins.

The sequencing sample was made of CD8+ T cells sorted from blood. The source of these receptors is a woman younger than 30 in good health. The CDR3 runs from the conserved cysteine through the conserved F or W. A D gene is named only where the DNA matches it firmly. Expanded clones are given a class, and other clones once, few, many or no size at all.

d_call clone_size j_call v_call cdr3_aa cdr3_nt
TRBD2 few TRBJ2-7 TRBV6-2/TRBV6-3 CASSDGTSGSRQYF TGTGCCAGCAGTGACGGGACTAGCGGGAGTAGGCAGTACTTC
TRBD1 many TRBJ2-1 TRBV28 CAVSGTGAPHIEQFF TGTGCCGTCTCCGGGACAGGGGCCCCTCATATTGAGCAGTTCTTC
TRBD2 few TRBJ2-7 TRBV27 CASSLSRGGRNEQYF TGTGCCAGCAGTTTATCGAGGGGAGGGCGTAACGAGCAGTACTTC
. many TRBJ1-5 TRBV9 CASSPSGAFYQPQHF TGTGCCAGCAGCCCTTCTGGGGCCTTTTATCAGCCCCAGCATTTT
. . TRBJ2-2 TRBV10-1 CASRHGGVESGELFF TGCGCCAGCAGACACGGAGGGGTGGAATCCGGGGAGCTGTTTTTT
TRBD1 . TRBJ1-2 TRBV7-8 CASSQTGVGYNYGYTF TGTGCCAGCAGCCAGACAGGGGTAGGATATAACTATGGCTACACCTTC
TRBD2 . TRBJ2-1 TRBV10-3 CAISEGESGRNRYEQFF TGTGCCATCAGTGAAGGCGAAAGCGGGAGAAATCGTTATGAGCAGTTCTTC
. many TRBJ1-5 TRBV7-8 CASSLAGGNQPQHF TGTGCCAGCAGCTTAGCCGGGGGCAATCAGCCCCAGCATTTT
. few TRBJ1-1 TRBV7-9 CASSLFRGQGTEAFF TGTGCCAGCAGCTTATTTCGAGGTCAGGGCACTGAAGCTTTCTTT
TRBD1 many TRBJ2-7 TRBV7-9 CASSFGGQGWYEQYF TGTGCCAGCAGCTTCGGGGGACAGGGGTGGTACGAGCAGTACTTC
. many TRBJ2-3 TRBV7-9 CASSETDSLDTQYF TGTGCCAGCAGCGAAACCGACAGTCTCGATACGCAGTATTTT
. . TRBJ2-5 TRBV5-6 CASNYRDGEETQYF TGTGCCAGCAACTACCGGGACGGTGAAGAGACCCAGTACTTC
. . TRBJ2-7 TRBV27 CASSLLSSYEQYF TGTGCCAGCAGTTTGCTCTCCTCCTACGAGCAGTACTTC
. few TRBJ1-5 TRBV6-2/TRBV6-3 CASSYKEIVGQPQHF TGTGCCAGCAGTTACAAGGAGATTGTCGGTCAGCCCCAGCATTTT
. few TRBJ2-3 TRBV11-2 CAGGAGDTQYF TGTGCTGGTGGAGCGGGAGATACGCAGTATTTT
. many TRBJ2-1 TRBV5-1 CASSPDLGGVYNEQFF TGCGCCAGCAGCCCCGACCTGGGGGGAGTCTACAATGAGCAGTTCTTC
. many TRBJ1-4 TRBV28 CASSFHRTRIGGKLFF TGTGCCAGCAGTTTTCATCGTACCAGAATCGGCGGAAAACTGTTTTTT
. few TRBJ2-1 TRBV20-1 CSARGNSGYNEQFF TGCAGTGCTAGAGGGAACAGCGGCTACAATGAGCAGTTCTTC
TRBD2 many TRBJ2-1 TRBV11-2 CASSLESYGTGGPYNEQFF TGTGCCAGCAGCTTAGAATCGTATGGAACGGGAGGCCCCTACAATGAGCAGTTCTTC
TRBD1 few TRBJ2-7 TRBV5-1 CASSLGPGQAAFEQYF TGCGCCAGCAGCTTGGGTCCGGGACAGGCCGCCTTCGAGCAGTACTTC
TRBD1 few TRBJ2-7 TRBV20-1 CSATRQGNYEQYF TGCAGTGCTACCCGACAGGGAAACTACGAGCAGTACTTC
TRBD1 . TRBJ2-5 TRBV4-3 CASSQDRKGQGQETQYF TGCGCCAGCAGCCAAGATAGAAAGGGACAGGGACAAGAGACCCAGTACTTC
. few TRBJ2-2 TRBV20-1 CSAREDGELFF TGCAGTGCTAGAGAGGATGGGGAGCTGTTTTTT
. many TRBJ2-7 TRBV10-3 CASRVSYEQYF TGTGCCAGTCGTGTCTCCTACGAGCAGTACTTC
TRBD1 many TRBJ2-7 TRBV7-9 CASSLALQGYEQYF TGTGCCAGCAGCTTAGCGCTACAGGGGTACGAGCAGTACTTC
TRBD2 many TRBJ2-3 TRBV12-3/TRBV12-4 CASSSRDYETDTQYF TGTGCCAGCAGCTCCCGGGACTACGAGACAGATACGCAGTATTTT
TRBD1 many TRBJ2-1 TRBV29-1 CSVEDQTGRLSVEQFF TGCAGCGTTGAAGATCAGACAGGGCGACTTTCAGTAGAGCAGTTCTTC
. many TRBJ2-7 TRBV29-1 CSVRTDLSYEQYF TGCAGCGTCCGGACGGACTTATCCTACGAGCAGTACTTC
. . TRBJ1-1 TRBV5-1 CASSPGTNTEAFF TGCGCCAGCAGTCCGGGGACGAACACTGAAGCTTTCTTT
. many TRBJ2-2 TRBV29-1 CSVGDYTGELFF TGCAGCGTTGGGGACTACACCGGGGAGCTGTTTTTT
. . TRBJ2-3 TRBV30 CAGAQGSGALTDTQYF TGTGCCGGGGCCCAAGGTAGCGGAGCCCTCACAGATACGCAGTATTTT
. many TRBJ2-7 TRBV5-1 CASSWTVSNEQYF TGCGCCAGCAGCTGGACAGTTTCTAACGAGCAGTACTTC
TRBD2 many TRBJ2-3 TRBV29-1 CSIPWGGADTQYF TGCAGCATACCTTGGGGGGGTGCAGATACGCAGTATTTT
TRBD2 many TRBJ2-1 TRBV29-1 CSVPLADTSYNEQFF TGCAGCGTTCCCCTAGCGGACACCTCCTACAATGAGCAGTTCTTC
TRBD2 . TRBJ2-3 TRBV27 CTSKQLAESTDTQYF TGTACCAGCAAGCAACTAGCGGAAAGCACAGATACGCAGTATTTT
. . TRBJ2-5 TRBV7-9 CASSSWDTSETQYF TGTGCCAGCAGCTCCTGGGATACCAGCGAGACCCAGTACTTC
TRBD2 . TRBJ2-7 TRBV2 CATNGGGNEQYF TGTGCCACCAACGGGGGGGGGAACGAGCAGTACTTC
. . TRBJ2-3 TRBV20-1 CSARVLGTDTQYF TGCAGTGCTAGAGTTTTAGGCACAGATACGCAGTATTTT
. . TRBJ2-7 TRBV6-2/TRBV6-3 CASSKENIYEQYF TGTGCCAGCAGTAAGGAGAATATCTACGAGCAGTACTTC
. few TRBJ1-1 TRBV4-1 CASSQASEAFF TGCGCCAGCAGCCAAGCCTCTGAAGCTTTCTTT
. . TRBJ1-3 TRBV7-9 CASSLDPGTGNTIYF TGTGCCAGCAGCTTGGATCCCGGAACTGGAAACACCATATATTTT
. few TRBJ2-7 TRBV20-1 CSATGFGYEQYF TGCAGTGCTACCGGGTTTGGCTACGAGCAGTACTTC
. many TRBJ2-1 TRBV4-2 CASSQELSGSSYNEQFF TGTGCCAGCAGCCAAGAACTCAGCGGCAGCTCCTACAATGAGCAGTTCTTC
TRBD2 few TRBJ2-3 TRBV15 CATSRGRGATDTQYF TGTGCCACCAGCAGAGGGCGGGGGGCGACAGATACGCAGTATTTT
TRBD2 few TRBJ2-1 TRBV3-1 CASSSTSGSSYNEQFF TGTGCCAGCAGCTCAACTAGCGGGAGCTCCTACAATGAGCAGTTCTTC
TRBD1 many TRBJ2-3 TRBV12-3/TRBV12-4 CASSGTGVGADTQYF TGTGCCAGCAGTGGGACAGGGGTAGGGGCAGATACGCAGTATTTT
TRBD1 few TRBJ2-7 TRBV20-1 CSASTQGDEQYF TGCAGTGCTAGCACCCAGGGGGACGAGCAGTACTTC
. many TRBJ2-5 TRBV5-1 CASSLSTMVMETQYF TGCGCCAGCAGCCTATCCACTATGGTAATGGAGACCCAGTACTTC
TRBD1 many TRBJ2-5 TRBV5-1 CASSLEGGLQETQYF TGCGCCAGCAGCTTGGAAGGGGGCCTTCAAGAGACCCAGTACTTC
TRBD2 many TRBJ2-5 TRBV7-9 CASSLPSGGETQYF TGTGCCAGCAGCTTACCTAGCGGGGGCGAGACCCAGTACTTC
. many TRBJ1-5 TRBV7-2 CASSLMDSNQPQHF TGTGCCAGCAGCTTAATGGATAGCAATCAGCCCCAGCATTTT
. . TRBJ1-5 TRBV4-1 CASSQVSNQPQHF TGCGCCAGCAGCCAAGTGAGCAATCAGCCCCAGCATTTT
. . TRBJ1-1 TRBV6-2/TRBV6-3 CASSYVTEAFF TGTGCCAGCAGTTATGTGACTGAAGCTTTCTTT
TRBD1 . TRBJ2-6 TRBV20-1 CSARLDRESGANVLTF TGCAGTGCTAGATTGGACAGGGAATCTGGGGCCAACGTCCTGACTTTC
. few TRBJ2-3 TRBV7-2 CASSSSLILKDTQYF TGTGCCAGCAGCTCCTCGCTAATACTCAAGGATACGCAGTATTTT